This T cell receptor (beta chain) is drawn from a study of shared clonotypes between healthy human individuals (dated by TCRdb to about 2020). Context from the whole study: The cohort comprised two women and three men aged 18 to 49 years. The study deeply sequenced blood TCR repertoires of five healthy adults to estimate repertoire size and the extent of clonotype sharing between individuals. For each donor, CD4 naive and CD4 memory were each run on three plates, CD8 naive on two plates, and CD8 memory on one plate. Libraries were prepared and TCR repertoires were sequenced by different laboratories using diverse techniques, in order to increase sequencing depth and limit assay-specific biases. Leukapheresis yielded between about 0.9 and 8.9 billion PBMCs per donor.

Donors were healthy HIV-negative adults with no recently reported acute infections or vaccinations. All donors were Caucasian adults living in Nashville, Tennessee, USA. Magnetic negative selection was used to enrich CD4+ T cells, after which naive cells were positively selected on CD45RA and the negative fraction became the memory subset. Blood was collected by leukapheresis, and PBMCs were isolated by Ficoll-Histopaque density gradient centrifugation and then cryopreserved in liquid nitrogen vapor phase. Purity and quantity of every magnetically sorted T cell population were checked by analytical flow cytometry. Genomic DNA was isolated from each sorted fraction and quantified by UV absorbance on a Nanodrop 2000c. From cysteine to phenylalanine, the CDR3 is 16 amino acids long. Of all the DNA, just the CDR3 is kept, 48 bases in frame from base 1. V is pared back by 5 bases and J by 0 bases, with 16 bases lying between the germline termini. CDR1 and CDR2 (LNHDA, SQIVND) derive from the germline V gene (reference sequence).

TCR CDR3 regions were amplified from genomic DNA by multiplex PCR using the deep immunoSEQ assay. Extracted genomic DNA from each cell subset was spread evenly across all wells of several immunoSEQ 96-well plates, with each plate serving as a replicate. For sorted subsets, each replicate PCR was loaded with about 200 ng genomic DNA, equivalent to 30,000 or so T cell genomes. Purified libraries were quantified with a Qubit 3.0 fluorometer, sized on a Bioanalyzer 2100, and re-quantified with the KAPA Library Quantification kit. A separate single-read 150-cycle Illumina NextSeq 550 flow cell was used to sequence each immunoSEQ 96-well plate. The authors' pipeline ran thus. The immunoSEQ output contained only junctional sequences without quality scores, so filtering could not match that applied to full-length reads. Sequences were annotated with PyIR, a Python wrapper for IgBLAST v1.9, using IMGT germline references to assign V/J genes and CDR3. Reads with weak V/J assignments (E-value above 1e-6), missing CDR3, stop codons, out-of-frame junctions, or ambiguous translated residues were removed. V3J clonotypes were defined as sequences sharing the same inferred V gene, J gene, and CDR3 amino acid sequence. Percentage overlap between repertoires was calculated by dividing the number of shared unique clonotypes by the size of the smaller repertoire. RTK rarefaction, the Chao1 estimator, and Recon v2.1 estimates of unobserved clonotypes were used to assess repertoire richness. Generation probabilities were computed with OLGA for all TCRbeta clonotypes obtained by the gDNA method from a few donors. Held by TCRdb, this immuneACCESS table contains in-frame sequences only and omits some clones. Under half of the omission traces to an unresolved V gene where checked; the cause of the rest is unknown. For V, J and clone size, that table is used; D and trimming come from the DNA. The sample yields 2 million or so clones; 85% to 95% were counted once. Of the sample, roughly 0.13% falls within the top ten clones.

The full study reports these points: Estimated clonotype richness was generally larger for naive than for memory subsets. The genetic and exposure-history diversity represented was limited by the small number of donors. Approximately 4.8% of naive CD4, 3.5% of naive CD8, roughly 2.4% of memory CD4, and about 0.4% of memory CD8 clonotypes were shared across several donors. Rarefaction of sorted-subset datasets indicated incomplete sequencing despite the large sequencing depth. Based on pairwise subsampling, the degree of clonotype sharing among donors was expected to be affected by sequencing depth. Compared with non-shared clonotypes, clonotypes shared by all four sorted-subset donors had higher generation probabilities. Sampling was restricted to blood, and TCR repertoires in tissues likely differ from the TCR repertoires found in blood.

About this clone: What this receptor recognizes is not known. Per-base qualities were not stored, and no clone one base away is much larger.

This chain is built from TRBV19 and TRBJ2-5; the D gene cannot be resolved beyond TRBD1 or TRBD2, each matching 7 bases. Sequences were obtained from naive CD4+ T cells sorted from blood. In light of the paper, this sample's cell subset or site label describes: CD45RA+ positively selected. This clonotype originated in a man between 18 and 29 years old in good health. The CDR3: CASSPQGRGNQETQYF. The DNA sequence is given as TGTGCCAGTAGTCCACAGGGGAGGGGAAACCAAGAGACCCAGTACTTC.